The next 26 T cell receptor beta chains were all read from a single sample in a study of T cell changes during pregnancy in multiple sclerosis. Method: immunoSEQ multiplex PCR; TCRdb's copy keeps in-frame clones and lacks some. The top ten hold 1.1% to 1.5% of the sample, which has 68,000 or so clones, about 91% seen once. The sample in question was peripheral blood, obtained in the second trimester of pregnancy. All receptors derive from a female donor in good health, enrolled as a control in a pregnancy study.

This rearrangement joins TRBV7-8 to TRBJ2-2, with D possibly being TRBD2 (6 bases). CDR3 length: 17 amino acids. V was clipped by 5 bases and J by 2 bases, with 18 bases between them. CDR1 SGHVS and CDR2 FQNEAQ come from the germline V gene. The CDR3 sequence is CASSPRFGSSNTGELFF. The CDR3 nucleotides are TGTGCCAGCAGCCCTCGCTTCGGGAGTTCTAACACCGGGGAGCTGTTTTTT.

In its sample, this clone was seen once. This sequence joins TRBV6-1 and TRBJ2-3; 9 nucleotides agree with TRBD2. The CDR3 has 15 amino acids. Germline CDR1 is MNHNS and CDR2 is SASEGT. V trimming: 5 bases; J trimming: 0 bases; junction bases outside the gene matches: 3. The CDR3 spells CASSLTSGSTDTQYF. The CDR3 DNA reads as TGTGCCAGCAGTCTGACTAGCGGCAGCACAGATACGCAGTATTTT.

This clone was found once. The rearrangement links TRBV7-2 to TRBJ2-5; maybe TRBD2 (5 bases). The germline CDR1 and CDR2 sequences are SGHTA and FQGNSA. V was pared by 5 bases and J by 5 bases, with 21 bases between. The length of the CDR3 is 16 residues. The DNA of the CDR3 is TGTGCCAGCAGCCGGATCAAGGCGGGTTTCGGGGAGACCCAGTACTTC. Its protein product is CASSRIKAGFGETQYF.

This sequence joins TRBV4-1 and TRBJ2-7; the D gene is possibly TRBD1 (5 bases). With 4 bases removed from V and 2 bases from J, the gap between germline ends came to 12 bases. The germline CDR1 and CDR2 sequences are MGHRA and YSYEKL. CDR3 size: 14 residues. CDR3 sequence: CASSPSTGTYEQYF. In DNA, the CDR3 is TGCGCCAGCAGCCCCAGCACAGGAACCTACGAGCAGTACTTC.

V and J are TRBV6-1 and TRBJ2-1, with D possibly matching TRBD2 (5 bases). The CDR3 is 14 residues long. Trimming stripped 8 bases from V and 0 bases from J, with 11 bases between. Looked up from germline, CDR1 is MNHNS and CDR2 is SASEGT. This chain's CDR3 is CASEGSFSYNEQFF. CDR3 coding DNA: TGTGCCAGCGAAGGGAGCTTCTCCTACAATGAGCAGTTCTTC.

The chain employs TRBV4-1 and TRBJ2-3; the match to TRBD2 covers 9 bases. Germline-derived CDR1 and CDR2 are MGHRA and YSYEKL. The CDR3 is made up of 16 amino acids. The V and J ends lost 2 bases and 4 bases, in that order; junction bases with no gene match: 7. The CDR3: CASSQIGTSKADTQYF. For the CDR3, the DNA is TGCGCCAGCAGCCAAATCGGGACTAGCAAGGCAGATACGCAGTATTTT.

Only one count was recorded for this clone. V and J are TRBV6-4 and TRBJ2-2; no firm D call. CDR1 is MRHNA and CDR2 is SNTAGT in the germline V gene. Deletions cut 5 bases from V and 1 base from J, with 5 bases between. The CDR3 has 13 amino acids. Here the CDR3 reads CASSPGNTGELFF. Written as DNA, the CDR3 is TGTGCCAGCAGTCCAGGGAACACCGGGGAGCTGTTTTTT.

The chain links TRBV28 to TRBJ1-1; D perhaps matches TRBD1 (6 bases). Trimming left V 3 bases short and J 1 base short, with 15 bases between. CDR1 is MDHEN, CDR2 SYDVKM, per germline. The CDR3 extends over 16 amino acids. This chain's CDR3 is CASSFLQGRGNTEAFF. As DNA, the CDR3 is TGTGCCAGCAGTTTTCTACAGGGCCGGGGGAACACTGAAGCTTTCTTT.

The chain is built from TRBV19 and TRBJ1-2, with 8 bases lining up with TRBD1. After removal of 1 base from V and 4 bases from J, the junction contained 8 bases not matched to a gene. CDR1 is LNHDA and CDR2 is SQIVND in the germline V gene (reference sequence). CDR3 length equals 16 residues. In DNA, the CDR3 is TGTGCCAGTAGTATAGGGCCAGGGGGCGCTTTCTATGGCTACACCTTC. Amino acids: CASSIGPGGAFYGYTF.

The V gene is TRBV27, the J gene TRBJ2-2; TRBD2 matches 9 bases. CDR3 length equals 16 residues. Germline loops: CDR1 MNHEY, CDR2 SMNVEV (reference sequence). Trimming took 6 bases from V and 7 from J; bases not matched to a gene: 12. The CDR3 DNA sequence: TGTGCCAGCAGATGGCGTAGCGGGAGAGAAGACGGGGAGCTGTTTTTT. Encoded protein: CASRWRSGREDGELFF.

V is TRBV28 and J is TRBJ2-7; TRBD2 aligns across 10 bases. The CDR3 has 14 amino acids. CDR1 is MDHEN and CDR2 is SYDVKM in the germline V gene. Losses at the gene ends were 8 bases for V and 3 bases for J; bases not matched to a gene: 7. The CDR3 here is CASEAAGGSYEQYF. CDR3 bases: TGTGCCAGCGAGGCAGCGGGAGGGAGCTACGAGCAGTACTTC.

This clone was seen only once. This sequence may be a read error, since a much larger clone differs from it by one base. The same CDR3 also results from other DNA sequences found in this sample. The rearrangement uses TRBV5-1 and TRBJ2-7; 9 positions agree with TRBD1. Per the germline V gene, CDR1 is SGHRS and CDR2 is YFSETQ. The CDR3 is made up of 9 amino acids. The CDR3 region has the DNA TGCGCCAGCAGCCTGGGACAGGGTGTT. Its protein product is CASSLGQGV.

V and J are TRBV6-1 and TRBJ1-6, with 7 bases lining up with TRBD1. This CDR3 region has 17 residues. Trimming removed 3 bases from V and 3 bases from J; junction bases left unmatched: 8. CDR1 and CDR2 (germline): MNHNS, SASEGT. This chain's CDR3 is CASSEPTGALYNSPLHF. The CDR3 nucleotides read TGTGCCAGCAGTGAGCCCACAGGGGCCCTCTATAATTCACCCCTCCACTTT.

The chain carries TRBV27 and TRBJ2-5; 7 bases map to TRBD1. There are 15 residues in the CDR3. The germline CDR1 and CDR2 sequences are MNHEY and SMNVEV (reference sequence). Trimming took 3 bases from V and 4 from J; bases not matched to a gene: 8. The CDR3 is CASSFGTGARETQYF. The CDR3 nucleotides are TGTGCCAGCAGTTTTGGAACAGGGGCTCGAGAGACCCAGTACTTC.

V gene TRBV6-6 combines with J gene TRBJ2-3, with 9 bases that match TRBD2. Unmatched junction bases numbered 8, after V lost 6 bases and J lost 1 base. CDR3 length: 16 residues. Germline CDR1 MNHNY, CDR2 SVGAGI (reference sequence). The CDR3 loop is CASSDVAGAGTDTQYF. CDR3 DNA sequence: TGTGCCAGCAGCGACGTAGCGGGGGCCGGCACAGATACGCAGTATTTT.

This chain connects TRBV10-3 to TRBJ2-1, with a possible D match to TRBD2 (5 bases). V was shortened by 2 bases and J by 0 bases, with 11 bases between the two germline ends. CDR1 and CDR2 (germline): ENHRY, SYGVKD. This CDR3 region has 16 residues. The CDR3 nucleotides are TGTGCCATCAGTGAGAGCCGGGGAAGCTCCTACAATGAGCAGTTCTTC. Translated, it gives CAISESRGSSYNEQFF.

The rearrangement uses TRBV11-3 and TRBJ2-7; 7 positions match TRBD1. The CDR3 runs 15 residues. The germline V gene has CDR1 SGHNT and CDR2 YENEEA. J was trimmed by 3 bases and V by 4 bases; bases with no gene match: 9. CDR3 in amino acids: CASSSMTGSDYEQYF. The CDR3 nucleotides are TGTGCCAGCAGCTCTATGACAGGGTCCGACTACGAGCAGTACTTC.

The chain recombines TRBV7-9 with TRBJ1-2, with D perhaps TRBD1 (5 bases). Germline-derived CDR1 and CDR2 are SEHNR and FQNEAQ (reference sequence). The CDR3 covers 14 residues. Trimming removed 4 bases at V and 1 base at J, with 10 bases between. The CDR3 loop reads CASSSQGNNYGYTF. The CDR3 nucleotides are TGTGCCAGCAGCTCTCAGGGTAATAACTATGGCTACACCTTC.

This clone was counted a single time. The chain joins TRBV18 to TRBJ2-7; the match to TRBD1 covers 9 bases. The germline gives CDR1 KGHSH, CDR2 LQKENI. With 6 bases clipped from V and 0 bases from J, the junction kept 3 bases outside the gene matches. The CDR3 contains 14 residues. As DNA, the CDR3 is TGTGCCAGCTCTCTGGGACAGGGCTCCTACGAGCAGTACTTC. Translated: CASSLGQGSYEQYF. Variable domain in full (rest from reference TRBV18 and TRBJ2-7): NAGVMQNPRHLVRRRGQEARLRCSPMKGHSHVYWYRQLPEEGLKFMVYLQKENIIDESGMPKERFSAEFPKEGPSILRIQQVVRGDSAAYFCASSLGQGSYEQYFGPGTRLTVT.

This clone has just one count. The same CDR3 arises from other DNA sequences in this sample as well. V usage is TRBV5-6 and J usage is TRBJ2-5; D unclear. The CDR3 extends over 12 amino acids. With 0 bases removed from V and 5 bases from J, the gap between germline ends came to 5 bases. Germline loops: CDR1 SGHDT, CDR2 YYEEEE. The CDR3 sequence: CASSLAGETQYF. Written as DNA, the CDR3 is TGTGCCAGCAGCTTGGCCGGTGAGACCCAGTACTTC.

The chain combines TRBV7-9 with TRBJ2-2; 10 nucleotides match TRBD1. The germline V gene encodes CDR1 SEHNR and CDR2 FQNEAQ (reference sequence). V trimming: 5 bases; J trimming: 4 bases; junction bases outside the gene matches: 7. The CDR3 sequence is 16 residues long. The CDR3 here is CASSRGQGYGTGELFF. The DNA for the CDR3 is TGTGCCAGCAGCCGGGGACAGGGGTATGGCACCGGGGAGCTGTTTTTT.

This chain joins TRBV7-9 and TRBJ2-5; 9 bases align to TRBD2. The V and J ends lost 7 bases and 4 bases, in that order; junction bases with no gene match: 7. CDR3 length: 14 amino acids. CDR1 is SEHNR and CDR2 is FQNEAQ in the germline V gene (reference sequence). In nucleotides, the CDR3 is TGTGCCAGCACCTGGGTAGCGGGAGTAGAGACCCAGTACTTC. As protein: CASTWVAGVETQYF.

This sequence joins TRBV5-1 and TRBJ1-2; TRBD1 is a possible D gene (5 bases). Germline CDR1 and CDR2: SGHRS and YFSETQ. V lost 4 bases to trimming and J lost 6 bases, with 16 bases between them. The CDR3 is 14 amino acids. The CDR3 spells CASSHLRGGDGYTF. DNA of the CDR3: TGCGCCAGCAGCCATCTGAGGGGAGGCGATGGCTACACCTTC.

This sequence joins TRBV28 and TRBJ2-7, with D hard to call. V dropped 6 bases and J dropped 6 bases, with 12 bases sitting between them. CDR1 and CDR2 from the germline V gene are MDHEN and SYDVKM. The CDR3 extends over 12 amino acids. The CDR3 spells CASRPQSPEQYF. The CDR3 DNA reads TGTGCCAGCAGACCACAGTCCCCCGAGCAGTACTTC.

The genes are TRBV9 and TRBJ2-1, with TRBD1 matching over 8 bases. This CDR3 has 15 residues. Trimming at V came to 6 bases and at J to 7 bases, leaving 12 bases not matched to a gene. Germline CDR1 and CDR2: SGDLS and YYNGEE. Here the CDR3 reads CASTRSDRVGNEQFF. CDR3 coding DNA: TGTGCCAGCACCAGATCGGACAGGGTAGGGAATGAGCAGTTCTTC.

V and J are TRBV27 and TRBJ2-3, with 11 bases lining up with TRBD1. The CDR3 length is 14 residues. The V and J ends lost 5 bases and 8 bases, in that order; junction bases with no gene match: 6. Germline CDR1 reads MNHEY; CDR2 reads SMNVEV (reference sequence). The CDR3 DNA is TGTGCCAGCAGTCCTTGGGACAGGGGGGGTACGCAGTATTTT. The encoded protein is CASSPWDRGGTQYF.